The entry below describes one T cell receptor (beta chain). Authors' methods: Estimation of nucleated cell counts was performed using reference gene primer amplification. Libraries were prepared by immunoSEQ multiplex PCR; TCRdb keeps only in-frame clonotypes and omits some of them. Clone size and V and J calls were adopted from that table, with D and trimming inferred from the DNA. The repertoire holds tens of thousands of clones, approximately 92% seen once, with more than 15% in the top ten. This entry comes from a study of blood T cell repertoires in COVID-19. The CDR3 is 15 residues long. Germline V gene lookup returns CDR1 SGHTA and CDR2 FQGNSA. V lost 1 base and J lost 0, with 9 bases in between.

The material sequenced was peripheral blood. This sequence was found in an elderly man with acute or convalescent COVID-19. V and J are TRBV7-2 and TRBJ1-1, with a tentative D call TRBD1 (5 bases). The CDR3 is CASSLEGALNTEAFF. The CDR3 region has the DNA TGTGCCAGCAGCTTAGAAGGGGCCCTGAACACTGAAGCTTTCTTT.